This T cell receptor beta chain appears in the sequencing data of a study of blood T cell repertoires in COVID-19. Germline lookup yields CDR1 MGHDK and CDR2 SYGVNS. V was pared by 7 bases and J by 4 bases, with 2 bases of the junction left unmatched. This CDR3 is built from 13 residues. TCRdb keeps only in-frame clones here, not all; method: immunoSEQ multiplex PCR. Of about 300,000 clones in the sample, about nine tenths were seen once. This clone showed up just a few times. Input material: PBMCs or T cells enriched from blood (not recorded which). The sequence came from a man aged 25 to 40 who had recovered from COVID-19. The V gene is TRBV25-1, the J gene TRBJ2-5, with 11 bases matching TRBD1. The CDR3 DNA is TGTGCCAGCACAGGGACAGGGGGAGAGACCCAGTACTTC. Protein: CASTGTGGETQYF.